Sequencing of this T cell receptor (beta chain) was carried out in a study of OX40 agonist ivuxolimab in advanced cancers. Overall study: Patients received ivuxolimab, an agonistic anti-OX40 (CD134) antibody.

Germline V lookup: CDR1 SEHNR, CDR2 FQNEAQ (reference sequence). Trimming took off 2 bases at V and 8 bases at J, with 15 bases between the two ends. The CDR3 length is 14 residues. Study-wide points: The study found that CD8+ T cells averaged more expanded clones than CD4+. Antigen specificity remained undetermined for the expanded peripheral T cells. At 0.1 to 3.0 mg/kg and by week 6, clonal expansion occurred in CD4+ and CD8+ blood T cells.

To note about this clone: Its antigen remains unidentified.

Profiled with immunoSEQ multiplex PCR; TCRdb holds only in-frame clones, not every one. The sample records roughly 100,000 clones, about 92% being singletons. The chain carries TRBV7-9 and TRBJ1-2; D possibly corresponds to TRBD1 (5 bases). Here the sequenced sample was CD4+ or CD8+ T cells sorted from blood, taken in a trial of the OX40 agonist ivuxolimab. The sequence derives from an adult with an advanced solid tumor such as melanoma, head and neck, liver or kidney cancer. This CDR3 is CASSLQGVVDGYTF. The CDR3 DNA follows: TGTGCCAGCAGCTTACAGGGAGTGGTTGACGGCTACACCTTC.